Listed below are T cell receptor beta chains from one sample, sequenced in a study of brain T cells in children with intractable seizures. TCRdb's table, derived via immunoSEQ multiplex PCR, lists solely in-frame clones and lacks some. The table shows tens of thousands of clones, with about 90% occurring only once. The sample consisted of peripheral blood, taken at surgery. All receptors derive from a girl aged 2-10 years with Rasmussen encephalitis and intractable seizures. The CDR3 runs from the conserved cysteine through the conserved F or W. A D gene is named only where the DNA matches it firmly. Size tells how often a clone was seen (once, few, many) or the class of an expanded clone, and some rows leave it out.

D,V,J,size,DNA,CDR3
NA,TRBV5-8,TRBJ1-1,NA,TGTGCCAGCAGCTATTACAGAGTTAACACTGAAGCTTTCTTT,CASSYYRVNTEAFF
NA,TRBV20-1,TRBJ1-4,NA,TGCAGTGCTAGTATGGGCAGGGTGTCATGGGAGACGAATGAAAAACTGTTTTTT,CSASMGRVSWETNEKLFF
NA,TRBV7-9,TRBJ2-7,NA,TGTGCCAGCAGCTTAGCCTTAGGAGGAACTAACGCTCAGTCACACCAGTACTTC,CASSLALGGTNAQSHQYF
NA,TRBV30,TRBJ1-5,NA,TGTGCCTGCTCCAAGGGGGGCAATCAGCCCCAGCATTTT,CACSKGGNQPQHF
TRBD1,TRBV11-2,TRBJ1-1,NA,TGTGCCAGCAGCTTAATTTCGACAGGGAAGAACACTGAAGCTTTCTTT,CASSLISTGKNTEAFF
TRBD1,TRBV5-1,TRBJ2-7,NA,TGCGCCAGCCAGTTGACCGGGACAGGGGGCTACGAGCAGTACTTC,CASQLTGTGGYEQYF
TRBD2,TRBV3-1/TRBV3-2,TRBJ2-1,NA,TGTGCCAGCAGCTACAGCGGGGGGGCGAATAATGAGCAGTTCTTC,CASSYSGGANNEQFF
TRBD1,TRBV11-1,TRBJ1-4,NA,TGTGCCAGCAGCTTAGAAGGGGGCCAAGAAAAACTGTTTTTT,CASSLEGGQEKLFF
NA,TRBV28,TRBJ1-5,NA,TGTGCCAGCAGACAAGGTCAGCCCCAGCATTTT,CASRQGQPQHF
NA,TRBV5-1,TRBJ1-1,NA,TGCGCCAGCAGCTCCCGGGGTGAGAACACTGAAGCTTTCTTT,CASSSRGENTEAFF
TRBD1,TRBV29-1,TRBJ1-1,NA,TGCAGCGTTGGGGGGACAGGGTCAAGGAACACTGAAGCTTTCTTT,CSVGGTGSRNTEAFF
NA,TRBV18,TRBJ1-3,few,TGTGCCAGCTCACCCATTTTCTACCCTGGAAACACCATATATTTT,CASSPIFYPGNTIYF
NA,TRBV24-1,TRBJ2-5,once,TGTGCCACCAGTGAAGGAAGAGAGACCCAGTACTTC,CATSEGRETQYF
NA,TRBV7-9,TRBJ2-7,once,TGTGCCAGCAGCCCCCCGCACGGCAACGAGCAGTACTTC,CASSPPHGNEQYF